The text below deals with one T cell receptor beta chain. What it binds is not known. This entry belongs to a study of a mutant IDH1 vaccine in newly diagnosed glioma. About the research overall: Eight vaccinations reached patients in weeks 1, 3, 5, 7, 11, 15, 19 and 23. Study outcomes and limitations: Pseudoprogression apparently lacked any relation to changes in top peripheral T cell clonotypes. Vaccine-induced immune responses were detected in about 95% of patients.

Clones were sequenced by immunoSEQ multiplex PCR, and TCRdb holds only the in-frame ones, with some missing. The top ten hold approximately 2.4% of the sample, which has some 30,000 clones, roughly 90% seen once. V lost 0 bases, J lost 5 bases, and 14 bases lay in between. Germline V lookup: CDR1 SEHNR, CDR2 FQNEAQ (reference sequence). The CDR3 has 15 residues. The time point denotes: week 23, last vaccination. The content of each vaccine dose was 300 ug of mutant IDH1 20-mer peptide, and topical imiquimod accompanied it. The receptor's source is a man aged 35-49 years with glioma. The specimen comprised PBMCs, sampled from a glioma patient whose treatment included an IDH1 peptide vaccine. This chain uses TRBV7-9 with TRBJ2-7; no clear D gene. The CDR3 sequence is CASSLAGIQMNEQYF. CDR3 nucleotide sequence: TGTGCCAGCAGCTTAGCGGGGATACAGATGAACGAGCAGTACTTC.